This T cell receptor beta chain was sequenced in a study of OX40 agonist ivuxolimab in advanced cancers. Using immunoSEQ multiplex PCR, the repertoire was profiled, and TCRdb retains in-frame clones only, with some absent. The sample gives about 41,000 clones, around nine tenths of which show up once; under 40% is in the top ten. This clone was counted only a few times. The CDR3 length is 15 residues. V lost 5 bases to trimming and J lost 7 bases; unmatched junction nucleotides: 8. Germline loops: CDR1 SGHVS, CDR2 FNYEAQ. The chain carries TRBV7-6 and TRBJ2-1, with 10 bases that match TRBD2. The source was CD4+ or CD8+ T cells sorted from blood, collected in a trial of the OX40 agonist ivuxolimab. This receptor was taken from an adult with an advanced solid tumor such as melanoma, head and neck, liver or kidney cancer. The CDR3 DNA is TGTGCCAGCAGCGCCCCTAGCGGGAGTCTTAATGAGCAGTTCTTC. It is translated as CASSAPSGSLNEQFF.